These 31 T cell receptor beta chains were all obtained from the same sample, sequenced in a study of response to subunit inactivated influenza vaccine. In TCRdb, the RT-PCR reads were re-called with MiXCR into one record per CDR3 protein. This sample has 650,000 to 800,000 distinct CDR3 sequences, with roughly 18% found just once. The starting material was PBMCs from blood, obtained about 5 days after vaccination. Source of these receptors: a man aged 50-60 years who received an inactivated influenza vaccine.

This clonotype has a handful of counts. V usage is TRBV24-1 and J usage is TRBJ1-1; D unresolved. Looked up from germline, CDR1 is KGHDR and CDR2 is SFDVKD. The CDR3 covers 13 residues. Trimming left V 3 bases short and J 11 bases short, with 15 bases between. CDR3 sequence: CATSDGAGVSAFF. DNA for the CDR3: TGTGCCACCAGTGATGGCGCGGGAGTTTCCGCTTTCTTT.

This clonotype turned up a few times. J is TRBJ1-6 and V is TRBV7-6, with 7 bases lining up with TRBD1. The germline gives CDR1 SGHVS, CDR2 FNYEAQ. Germline trimming cut 5 bases from V and 9 bases from J; bases unmatched to any gene: 1. CDR3 size: 12 residues. The DNA of the CDR3 is TGTGCCAGCAGCGAGGGGGCTTCACCCCTCCACTTT. This encodes CASSEGASPLHF.

This clonotype was recorded a few times. The chain links TRBV4-3 to TRBJ2-7; 7 bases match TRBD1. V dropped 1 base and J dropped 2; count of bases not matched to a gene: 5. Germline CDR1 is LGHNA and CDR2 is YSLEER. CDR3 length: 15 amino acids. The CDR3 loop is CASSQVRTGAYEQYF. The CDR3 DNA reads as TGCGCCAGCAGCCAAGTTCGGACAGGAGCCTACGAGCAGTACTTC.

The chain links TRBV11-2 to TRBJ2-5; TRBD1 matches at 8 bases. The CDR3 loop spans 18 amino acids. Unmatched junction bases numbered 15, after V lost 5 bases and J lost 1 base. The germline gives CDR1 SGHAT, CDR2 FQNNGV. CDR3 sequence: CASSQRQGPVDLQETQYF. CDR3 nucleotide sequence: TGTGCCAGCAGCCAGCGACAGGGGCCGGTGGATCTCCAAGAGACCCAGTACTTC. Looking up the rest from reference TRBV11-2 and TRBJ2-5 gives the full variable domain: EAGVAQSPRYKIIEKRQSVAFWCNPISGHATLYWYQQILGQGPKLLIQFQNNGVVDDSQLPKDRFSAERLKGVDSTLKIQPAKLEDSAVYLCASSQRQGPVDLQETQYFGPGTRLLVL.

This clonotype appeared many times. The chain has TRBV18 and TRBJ1-1; 7 bases fit TRBD1. The J segment lost 3 bases and the V segment lost 3 bases, leaving 1 base of the junction unmatched. From germline, CDR1 is KGHSH and CDR2 LQKENI. The CDR3 has 13 amino acids. CDR3 bases: TGTGCCAGCTCACCCGGGACAGACACTGAAGCTTTCTTT. It specifies CASSPGTDTEAFF.

Ten or more counts support this clonotype. As DNA, the CDR3 is TGTGCCAGCAGCTTAGTATCAGTCCAAGAGACCCAGTACTTC. It codes for CASSLVSVQETQYF. The V gene is TRBV7-9, the J gene TRBJ2-5; D gene ambiguous. The length of the CDR3 is 14 residues. CDR1 and CDR2 (germline): SEHNR, FQNEAQ (reference sequence). The V gene lost 1 base and the J gene lost 1 base, with 7 bases spanning the gap.

This clonotype was picked up many times. V is TRBV20-1 and J is TRBJ1-5; 7 nucleotides agree with TRBD1. The V segment lost 2 bases and the J segment 8 bases; nucleotides outside the gene matches: 21. Germline V gene data show CDR1 as DFQATT and CDR2 as SNEGSKA (reference sequence). CDR3 length: 18 residues. This CDR3 is CSARQSPQPGQLVEPQHF. The CDR3 nucleotides read TGCAGTGCTAGACAATCGCCGCAACCGGGACAGCTTGTGGAGCCCCAGCATTTT.

This rearrangement joins TRBV6-2 or TRBV6-3 to TRBJ2-7; possible D gene TRBD2, 5 bases. Trimming took off 2 bases at V and 6 bases at J, with 8 bases between the two ends. The CDR3 is 12 amino acids. Looked up from germline, CDR1 is MNHEY and CDR2 is SVGEGT. This CDR3 reads CASSYGGFEQYF. The CDR3 nucleotides read TGTGCCAGCAGTTACGGAGGATTCGAGCAGTACTTC.

This rearrangement joins TRBV10-3 to TRBJ2-2; TRBD1 agrees at 11 bases. The germline V gene has CDR1 ENHRY and CDR2 SYGVKD. The CDR3 is made up of 15 amino acids. V trimming: 4 bases; J trimming: 5 bases; junction bases outside the gene matches: 3. This CDR3 is CAISAGTGGTGELFF. The DNA of the CDR3 is TGTGCCATCAGTGCAGGGACAGGGGGGACCGGGGAGCTGTTTTTT.

The J gene is TRBJ1-1, the V gene TRBV18; D is uncertain. The CDR3 runs 15 residues. Germline CDR1 reads KGHSH; CDR2 reads LQKENI. V was cut by 1 base and J by 0 bases, with 9 bases left in between. In DNA, the CDR3 is TGTGCCAGCTCACCACAGGAGTTAATGAACACTGAAGCTTTCTTT. Protein: CASSPQELMNTEAFF.

This clonotype was seen many times. The chain is built from TRBV20-1 and TRBJ1-5; TRBD1 aligns across 10 bases. V lost 4 bases to trimming and J lost 4 bases; unmatched junction nucleotides: 10. The CDR3 runs 16 residues. CDR1 is DFQATT, CDR2 SNEGSKA, per germline (reference sequence). CDR3: CSATRQGAAMNQPQHF. CDR3 DNA sequence: TGCAGTGCTACTCGACAGGGGGCCGCTATGAATCAGCCCCAGCATTTT.

The rearrangement uses TRBV30 and TRBJ1-1; D is perhaps TRBD1 (5 bases). CDR1 GTSNPN and CDR2 SVGIG come from the germline V gene (reference sequence). V was pared by 7 bases and J by 5 bases, with 14 bases between. The CDR3 sequence is 12 residues long. The DNA of the CDR3 is TGTGCCTTTAATCGAGGGGCGACTGAAGCTTTCTTT. This codes for CAFNRGATEAFF.

The chain combines TRBV11-3 with TRBJ2-1, with TRBD2 matching 13 bases. Germline CDR1 reads SGHNT; CDR2 reads YENEEA. V was pared by 4 bases and J by 8 bases, with 8 bases of the junction left unmatched. This CDR3 is 16 amino acids long. CDR3 nucleotide sequence: TGTGCCAGCAGCTCCCGGACTAGCGGGAGTACTTATGAGCAGTTCTTC. It is translated as CASSSRTSGSTYEQFF. The full variable domain, rest sourced from reference TRBV11-3 and TRBJ2-1, is EAGVVQSPRYKIIEKKQPVAFWCNPISGHNTLYWYLQNLGQGPELLIRYENEEAVDDSQLPKDRFSAERLKGVDSTLKIQPAELGDSAVYLCASSSRTSGSTYEQFFGPGTRLTVL.

This clonotype was found a few times. V usage is TRBV11-2 and J usage is TRBJ1-6; no clear D. V lost 0 bases and J lost 9, with 6 bases in between. Germline-derived CDR1 and CDR2 are SGHAT and FQNNGV. The CDR3 spans 13 residues. The CDR3 nucleotides read TGTGCCAGCAGCTTAGAAGCAGCTTCACCCCTCCACTTT. This translates into CASSLEAASPLHF.

The V call is TRBV20-1, the J call TRBJ2-1; D is ambiguous. The CDR3 length is 12 residues. Germline V CDR1 and CDR2: DFQATT, SNEGSKA (reference sequence). Deletions cut 0 bases from V and 4 bases from J, with 4 bases between. The CDR3 nucleotides read TGCAGTGCTAGAGATGATTACAATGAGCAGTTCTTC. Its protein is CSARDDYNEQFF.

This clonotype was seen a few times. In nucleotides, the CDR3 is TGTGCCACCAGCAGAGATCTGAACGGGAGGGCGTACGAGCAGTACTTC. It is translated as CATSRDLNGRAYEQYF. The chain links TRBV15 to TRBJ2-7; 8 nucleotides align to TRBD2. CDR1 is LNHNV and CDR2 is YYDKDF in the germline V gene (reference sequence). The J segment lost 4 bases and the V segment lost 0 bases, leaving 8 bases of the junction unmatched. CDR3 size: 16 residues.

This clonotype was detected many times. This chain links TRBV12-3 or TRBV12-4 with TRBJ2-1; D perhaps matches TRBD2 (7 bases). V was pared by 2 bases and J by 3 bases, with 17 bases between. This CDR3 is 17 amino acids long. The CDR3 DNA reads as TGTGCCAGCAGTTTACCGCGGGGCGGGGGCAACTACAATGAGCAGTTCTTC. Its protein is CASSLPRGGGNYNEQFF.

The gene calls are TRBV11-2 and TRBJ2-1; weak D call: TRBD2 (6 bases). The CDR3 runs to 19 residues. Germline-derived CDR1 and CDR2 are SGHAT and FQNNGV. Trimming stripped 1 base from V and 2 bases from J, with 21 bases between. The CDR3 nucleotides are TGTGCCAGCAGCTTAGGGAGGGGCGGGATACGGGAAACCTACAATGAGCAGTTCTTC. Protein sequence: CASSLGRGGIRETYNEQFF. The full variable domain, in which reference TRBV11-2 and TRBJ2-1 provide the parts outside the CDR3, is EAGVAQSPRYKIIEKRQSVAFWCNPISGHATLYWYQQILGQGPKLLIQFQNNGVVDDSQLPKDRFSAERLKGVDSTLKIQPAKLEDSAVYLCASSLGRGGIRETYNEQFFGPGTRLTVL.

This chain links TRBV20-1 with TRBJ2-1; 13 bases map to TRBD2. Germline CDR1 reads DFQATT; CDR2 reads SNEGSKA (reference sequence). The CDR3 totals 16 residues. Trimming removed 5 bases from V and 3 bases from J; junction bases left unmatched: 7. CDR3: CSAPGTSGAFYNEQFF. The CDR3 region has the DNA TGCAGTGCTCCCGGGACTAGCGGGGCATTCTACAATGAGCAGTTCTTC.

V is TRBV28 and J is TRBJ2-7, with D possibly matching TRBD1 (5 bases). The CDR3 loop spans 13 amino acids. Germline CDR1 MDHEN, CDR2 SYDVKM. V lost 8 bases to trimming and J lost 2 bases, with 13 bases between them. CDR3 DNA sequence: TGTGCCAGCCGAAAGGGGATAACCTACGAGCAGTACTTC. Encoded protein: CASRKGITYEQYF.

This clonotype appeared a few times. The chain uses TRBV5-1 and TRBJ2-5; no firm D call. The CDR3 is 12 residues long. The V end was cut by 4 bases, the J end by 0 bases, with 4 bases between. Germline V gene data show CDR1 as SGHRS and CDR2 as YFSETQ. The CDR3 sequence: CASSMYQETQYF. The CDR3 DNA reads TGCGCCAGCAGCATGTACCAAGAGACCCAGTACTTC. Filled out from reference TRBV5-1 and TRBJ2-5, the complete variable domain reads KAGVTQTPRYLIKTRGQQVTLSCSPISGHRSVSWYQQTPGQGLQFLFEYFSETQRNKGNFPGRFSGRQFSNSRSEMNVSTLELGDSALYLCASSMYQETQYFGPGTRLLVL.

The V and J genes are TRBV20-1 and TRBJ1-1, with D possibly matching TRBD1 (5 bases). The CDR3 extends over 16 amino acids. Germline assignment: CDR1 DFQATT and CDR2 SNEGSKA (reference sequence). Trimming cost V 3 bases and J 4 bases, with 21 bases left between them. The CDR3 protein is CSASPPGVGFGTEAFF. As DNA, the CDR3 is TGCAGTGCTAGCCCCCCGGGGGTGGGGTTCGGCACTGAAGCTTTCTTT.

This clonotype was counted a few times. This chain connects TRBV7-9 to TRBJ2-5, with 8 bases fitting TRBD1. This CDR3 is built from 15 residues. The ends lost 3 bases at V and 5 bases at J; junction bases unmatched: 8. Germline V lookup: CDR1 SEHNR, CDR2 FQNEAQ (reference sequence). CDR3 region: CASSFDRGVSETQYF. Here the CDR3 DNA reads TGTGCCAGCAGCTTCGACAGGGGTGTCTCTGAGACCCAGTACTTC.

This chain uses TRBV3-1 with TRBJ2-1, with D hard to call. V shed 1 base and J shed 8 bases, with 9 bases lying between them. Germline assignment: CDR1 LGHDT and CDR2 YNNKEL (reference sequence). This CDR3 has 13 amino acids. CDR3 residues: CASSQVRNHEQFF. The DNA of the CDR3 is TGTGCCAGCAGCCAAGTCCGCAACCATGAGCAGTTCTTC.

Ten or more counts support this clonotype. The genes are TRBV5-1 and TRBJ2-5, with D maybe TRBD2 (5 bases). Looked up from germline, CDR1 is SGHRS and CDR2 is YFSETQ. Trimming shortened V by 0 bases and J by 5 bases, and 8 bases separated the two germline ends. CDR3 size: 13 residues. CDR3 DNA sequence: TGCGCCAGCAGCTTGGCCCCGGGGGAGACCCAGTACTTC. As protein: CASSLAPGETQYF.

This clonotype was seen once. CDR3 in amino acids: CASSVARTDRNTGELFF. In DNA form, the CDR3 reads TGTGCCAGCAGCGTAGCTCGGACAGACAGGAACACCGGGGAGCTGTTTTTT. This rearrangement joins TRBV9 to TRBJ2-2, with D tentatively TRBD1 (6 bases). The germline V and J ends were trimmed by 0 bases and 1 base, with 13 bases remaining between them. Germline V gene sequence: CDR1 SGDLS, CDR2 YYNGEE. This CDR3 contains 17 residues.

This clonotype was detected a few times. The DNA of the CDR3 is TGTGCCAGCAGCCCGACAGACACCTATGGCTACACCTTC. Translated: CASSPTDTYGYTF. The genes are TRBV3-1 and TRBJ1-2; a possible D gene is TRBD1 (5 bases). Germline CDR1 LGHDT, CDR2 YNNKEL (reference sequence). V lost 4 bases and J 4 bases, leaving 10 bases between the germline ends. This CDR3 spans 13 amino acids.

In this sample, this clonotype turned up many times. The chain couples TRBV12-3 or TRBV12-4 to TRBJ1-2; no firm D call. The V gene lost 3 bases and the J gene lost 8 bases, with 13 bases spanning the gap. The CDR3 is made up of 13 amino acids. The CDR3 DNA reads as TGTGCCAGCAGTTTCGGGTCTCGAGACGGCTACACCTTC. As protein: CASSFGSRDGYTF.

V gene TRBV12-3 or TRBV12-4 combines with J gene TRBJ1-1, with D unclear. With 2 bases removed from V and 3 bases from J, the gap between germline ends came to 13 bases. The CDR3 is made up of 15 amino acids. The CDR3 DNA reads as TGTGCCAGCAGTTTAAGCGGGGTTTTACACACTGAAGCTTTCTTT. This sequence encodes CASSLSGVLHTEAFF.

The genes are TRBV7-9 and TRBJ2-6, with unresolved D. This CDR3 contains 13 residues. V was trimmed by 7 bases and J by 1 base, leaving 5 bases between them. Germline-derived CDR1 and CDR2 are SEHNR and FQNEAQ (reference sequence). CDR3 nucleotide sequence: TGTGCCAGCATGGGGTCTGGGGCCAACGTCCTGACTTTC. Protein: CASMGSGANVLTF.

V usage is TRBV20-1 and J usage is TRBJ1-4; possibly TRBD1 for D (6 bases). Per germline, CDR1 DFQATT and CDR2 SNEGSKA (reference sequence). V was cut by 3 bases and J by 4 bases, with 15 bases left in between. The CDR3 extends over 15 amino acids. The CDR3 DNA follows: TGCAGTGCTAGGGGACCGGGACAATTTAATGAAAAACTGTTTTTT. As protein: CSARGPGQFNEKLFF.